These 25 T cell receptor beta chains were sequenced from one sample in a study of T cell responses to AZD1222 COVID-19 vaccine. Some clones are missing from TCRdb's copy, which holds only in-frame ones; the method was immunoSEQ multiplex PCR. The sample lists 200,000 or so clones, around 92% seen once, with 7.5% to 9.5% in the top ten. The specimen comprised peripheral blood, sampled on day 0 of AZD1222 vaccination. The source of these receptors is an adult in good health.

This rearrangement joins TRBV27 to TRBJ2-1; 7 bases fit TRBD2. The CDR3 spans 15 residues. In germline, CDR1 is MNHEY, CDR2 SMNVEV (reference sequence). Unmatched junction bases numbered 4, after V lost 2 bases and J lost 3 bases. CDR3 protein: CASSLRQRDYNEQFF. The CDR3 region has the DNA TGTGCCAGCAGTTTAAGGCAGCGGGACTACAATGAGCAGTTCTTC.

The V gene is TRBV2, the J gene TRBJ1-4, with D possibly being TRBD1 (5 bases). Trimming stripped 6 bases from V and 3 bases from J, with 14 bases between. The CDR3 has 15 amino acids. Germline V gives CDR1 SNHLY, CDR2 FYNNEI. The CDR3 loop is CASRETGTPNEKLFF. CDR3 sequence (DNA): TGTGCCAGCAGAGAAACCGGGACGCCTAATGAAAAACTGTTTTTT.

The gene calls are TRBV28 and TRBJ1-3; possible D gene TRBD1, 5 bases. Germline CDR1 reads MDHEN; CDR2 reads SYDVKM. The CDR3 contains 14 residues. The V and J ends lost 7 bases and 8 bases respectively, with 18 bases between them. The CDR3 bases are TGTGCCAGCACCGGACAAGGGGATCGATACACCATATATTTT. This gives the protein CASTGQGDRYTIYF.

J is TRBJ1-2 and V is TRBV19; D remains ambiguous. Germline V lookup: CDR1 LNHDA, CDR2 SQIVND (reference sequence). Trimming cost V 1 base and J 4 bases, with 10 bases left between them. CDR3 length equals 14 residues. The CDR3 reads CASSIVNRPYGYTF. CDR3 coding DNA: TGTGCCAGTAGTATAGTAAACAGACCCTATGGCTACACCTTC.

In DNA form, the CDR3 reads TGTGCCAGCAGCGATGCGGGCAGCGCCTACGAGCAGTACTTC. Translation gives CASSDAGSAYEQYF. The rearrangement links TRBV28 to TRBJ2-7; maybe TRBD2 (5 bases). Germline V gives CDR1 MDHEN, CDR2 SYDVKM. The length of the CDR3 is 14 residues. V was pared by 6 bases and J by 2 bases, with 14 bases between.

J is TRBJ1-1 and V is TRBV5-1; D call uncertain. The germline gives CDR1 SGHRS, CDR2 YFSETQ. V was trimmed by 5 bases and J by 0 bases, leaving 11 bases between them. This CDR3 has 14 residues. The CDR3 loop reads CASSVGHVNTEAFF. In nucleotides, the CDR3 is TGCGCCAGCAGTGTCGGCCACGTGAACACTGAAGCTTTCTTT. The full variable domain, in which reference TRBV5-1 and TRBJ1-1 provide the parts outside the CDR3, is KAGVTQTPRYLIKTRGQQVTLSCSPISGHRSVSWYQQTPGQGLQFLFEYFSETQRNKGNFPGRFSGRQFSNSRSEMNVSTLELGDSALYLCASSVGHVNTEAFFGQGTRLTVV.

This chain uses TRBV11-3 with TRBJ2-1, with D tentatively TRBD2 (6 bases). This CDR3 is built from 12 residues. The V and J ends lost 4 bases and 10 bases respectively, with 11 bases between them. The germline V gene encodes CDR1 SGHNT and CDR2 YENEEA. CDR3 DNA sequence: TGTGCCAGCAGCTCGGGACTTCAAGAGCAGTTCTTC. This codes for CASSSGLQEQFF.

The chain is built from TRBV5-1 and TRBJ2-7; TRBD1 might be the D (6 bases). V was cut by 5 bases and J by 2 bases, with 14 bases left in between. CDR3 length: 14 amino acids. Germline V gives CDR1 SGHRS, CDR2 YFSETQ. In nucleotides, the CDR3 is TGCGCCAGCAGTGACAGGCCAAGCGCCTACGAGCAGTACTTC. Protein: CASSDRPSAYEQYF.

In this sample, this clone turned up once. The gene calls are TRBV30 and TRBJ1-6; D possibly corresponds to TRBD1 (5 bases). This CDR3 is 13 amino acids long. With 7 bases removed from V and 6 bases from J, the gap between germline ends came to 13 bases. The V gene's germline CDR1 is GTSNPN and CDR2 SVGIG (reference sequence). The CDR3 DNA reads TGTGCCTCCGAAGACAGCTTTAATTCACCCCTCCACTTT. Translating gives CASEDSFNSPLHF.

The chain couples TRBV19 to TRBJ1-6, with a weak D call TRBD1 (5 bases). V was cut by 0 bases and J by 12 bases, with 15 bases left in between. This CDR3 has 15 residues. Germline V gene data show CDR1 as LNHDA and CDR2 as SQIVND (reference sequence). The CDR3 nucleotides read TGTGCCAGTAGTATAGATCTCGACAGCTCCATACCCCTCCACTTT. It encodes CASSIDLDSSIPLHF.

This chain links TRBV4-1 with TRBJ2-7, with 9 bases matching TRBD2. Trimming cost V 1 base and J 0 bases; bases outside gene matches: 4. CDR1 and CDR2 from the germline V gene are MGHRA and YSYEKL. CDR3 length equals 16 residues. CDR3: CASSQAAGGGSYEQYF. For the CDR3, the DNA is TGCGCCAGCAGCCAAGCCGCGGGGGGGGGCTCCTACGAGCAGTACTTC.

CDR3: CAISPGQGNYGYTF. CDR3 nucleotides: TGTGCCATCAGTCCGGGACAGGGTAACTATGGCTACACCTTC. This chain uses TRBV10-3 with TRBJ1-2, with 9 bases matching TRBD1. V shed 5 bases and J 1 base; nucleotides not matched to a gene: 2. From germline, CDR1 is ENHRY and CDR2 SYGVKD. CDR3 length: 14 amino acids.

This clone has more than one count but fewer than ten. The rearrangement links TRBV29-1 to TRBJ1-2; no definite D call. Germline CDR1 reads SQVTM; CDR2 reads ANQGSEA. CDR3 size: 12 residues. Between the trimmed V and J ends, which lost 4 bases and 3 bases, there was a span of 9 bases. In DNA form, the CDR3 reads TGCAGCGTTGTAGACCAATACTATGGCTACACCTTC. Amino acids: CSVVDQYYGYTF.

The CDR3 DNA reads as TGTGCCAGTAGAACCAGGGGGCTCGACACTGAAGCTTTCTTT. Translated, it gives CASRTRGLDTEAFF. The rearrangement links TRBV19 to TRBJ1-1, with 8 nucleotides matching TRBD1. The V segment lost 6 bases and the J segment 3 bases; nucleotides outside the gene matches: 6. There are 14 residues in the CDR3. Germline CDR1 LNHDA, CDR2 SQIVND (reference sequence).

The DNA for the CDR3 is TGTGCCAGCAGCTTACCCTTTTCAGGGTGGTCTGGCTACACCTTC. Amino acid sequence: CASSLPFSGWSGYTF. This sequence joins TRBV11-2 and TRBJ1-2; perhaps TRBD1 as D (5 bases). CDR3 size: 15 residues. Germline V gene lookup returns CDR1 SGHAT and CDR2 FQNNGV. V was pared by 2 bases and J by 7 bases, with 17 bases between.

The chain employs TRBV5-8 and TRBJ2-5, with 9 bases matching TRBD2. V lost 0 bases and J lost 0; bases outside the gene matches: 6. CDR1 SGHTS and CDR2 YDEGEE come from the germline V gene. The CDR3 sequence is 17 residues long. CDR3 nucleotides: TGTGCCAGCAGCTTGGGACTAGCGGAGGGGTACCAAGAGACCCAGTACTTC. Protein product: CASSLGLAEGYQETQYF.

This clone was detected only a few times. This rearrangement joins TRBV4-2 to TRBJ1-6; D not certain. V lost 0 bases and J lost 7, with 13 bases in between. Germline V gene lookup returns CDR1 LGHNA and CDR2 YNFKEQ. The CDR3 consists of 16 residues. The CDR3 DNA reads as TGTGCCAGCAGCCAAGAGTCGGGCGACGGAAATTCACCCCTCCACTTT. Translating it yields CASSQESGDGNSPLHF.

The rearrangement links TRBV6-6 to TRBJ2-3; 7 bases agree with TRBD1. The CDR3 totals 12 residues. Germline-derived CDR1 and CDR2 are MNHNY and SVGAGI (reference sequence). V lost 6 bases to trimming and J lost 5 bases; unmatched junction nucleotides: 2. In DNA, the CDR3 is TGTGCCAGCAGCGCAGGGGGAGATACGCAGTATTTT. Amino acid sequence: CASSAGGDTQYF.

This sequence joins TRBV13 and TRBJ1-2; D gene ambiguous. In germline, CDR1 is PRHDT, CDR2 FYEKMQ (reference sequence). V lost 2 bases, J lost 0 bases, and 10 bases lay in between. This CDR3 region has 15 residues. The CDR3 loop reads CASSLRDTPNYGYTF. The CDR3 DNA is TGTGCCAGCAGCTTACGCGACACCCCTAACTATGGCTACACCTTC.

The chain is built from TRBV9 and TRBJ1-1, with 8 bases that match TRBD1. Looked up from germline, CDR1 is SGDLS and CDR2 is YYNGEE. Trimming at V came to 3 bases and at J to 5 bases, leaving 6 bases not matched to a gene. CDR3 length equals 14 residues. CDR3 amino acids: CASSGTGMGTEAFF. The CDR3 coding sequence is TGTGCCAGCAGCGGGACAGGGATGGGGACTGAAGCTTTCTTT. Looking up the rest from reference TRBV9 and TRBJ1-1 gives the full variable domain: DSGVTQTPKHLITATGQRVTLRCSPRSGDLSVYWYQQSLDQGLQFLIQYYNGEERAKGNILERFSAQQFPDLHSELNLSSLELGDSALYFCASSGTGMGTEAFFGQGTRLTVV.

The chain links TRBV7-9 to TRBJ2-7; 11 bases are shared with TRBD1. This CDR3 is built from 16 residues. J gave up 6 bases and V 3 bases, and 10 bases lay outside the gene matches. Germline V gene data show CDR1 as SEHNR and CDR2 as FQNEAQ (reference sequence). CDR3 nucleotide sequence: TGTGCCAGCAGCTTTGTTGTCGGGACAGGGGGACTCGAGCAGTACTTC. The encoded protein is CASSFVVGTGGLEQYF.

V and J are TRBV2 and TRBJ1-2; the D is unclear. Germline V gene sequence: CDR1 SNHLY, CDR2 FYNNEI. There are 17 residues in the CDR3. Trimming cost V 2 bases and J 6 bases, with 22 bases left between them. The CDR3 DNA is TGTGCCAGCAGTGAAACAGTGTTGCAACGAATGCCGAATGGCTACACCTTC. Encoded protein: CASSETVLQRMPNGYTF.

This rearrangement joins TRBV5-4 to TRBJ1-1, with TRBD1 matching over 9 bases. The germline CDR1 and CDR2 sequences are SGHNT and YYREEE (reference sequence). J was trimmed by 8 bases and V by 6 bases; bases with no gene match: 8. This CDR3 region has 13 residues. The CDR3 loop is CASKGTGSTEAFF. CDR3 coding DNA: TGTGCCAGCAAGGGGACAGGGAGCACCGAAGCTTTCTTT.

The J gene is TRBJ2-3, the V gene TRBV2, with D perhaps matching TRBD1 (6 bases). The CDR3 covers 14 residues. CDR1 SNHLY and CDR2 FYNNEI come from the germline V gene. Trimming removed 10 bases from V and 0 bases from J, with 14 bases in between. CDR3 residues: CATLLQGSTDTQYF. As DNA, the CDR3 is TGTGCCACCCTCTTACAGGGAAGCACAGATACGCAGTATTTT.

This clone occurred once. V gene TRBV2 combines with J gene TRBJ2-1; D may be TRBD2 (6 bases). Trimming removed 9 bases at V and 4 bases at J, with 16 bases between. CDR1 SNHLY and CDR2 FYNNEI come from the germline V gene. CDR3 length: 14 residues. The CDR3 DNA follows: TGTGCCAGTAAGGACTACCAGATTTACAATGAGCAGTTCTTC. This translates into CASKDYQIYNEQFF.